These 23 T cell receptor beta chains share one sample of origin, sequenced in a study of beta chain features in type 1 diabetes. Expressed TCRB transcripts were sequenced, since all the RNA that had been isolated was reverse transcribed. TCRdb keeps only in-frame clones here, not all; method: immunoSEQ multiplex PCR. The sample lists fewer than 650,000 clones; roughly a sixth were seen once. The sample taken for sequencing was naive CD4+ T cells from blood. The source of these receptors is a man aged 18 to 30 in good health.

The chain is built from TRBV25-1 and TRBJ1-1, with a possible D match to TRBD1 (5 bases). V lost 6 bases and J lost 0, with 14 bases in between. From germline, CDR1 is MGHDK and CDR2 SYGVNS. The CDR3 is made up of 15 amino acids. This chain's CDR3 is CASRAPGRMNTEAFF. The CDR3 nucleotides read TGTGCCAGCAGAGCTCCGGGACGGATGAACACTGAAGCTTTCTTT.

This clone was seen a few times. One end of the junction does not line up with germline, which may come from a read error. The rearrangement uses TRBV7-7 and TRBJ2-5; TRBD1 aligns across 9 bases. The CDR3 runs to 13 residues. Germline assignment: CDR1 SSHAT and CDR2 FNYEAQ (reference sequence). CDR3 region: CASSLGQGKTQYF. The CDR3 DNA follows: TGTGCTAGCAGCTTGGGACAGGGCAAGACCCAGTACTTC.

V is TRBV5-4 and J is TRBJ2-7; 7 nucleotides line up with TRBD1. V lost 2 bases and J lost 5; bases outside the gene matches: 4. The CDR3 has 13 residues. Germline-derived CDR1 and CDR2 are SGHNT and YYREEE (reference sequence). The CDR3 here is CASSFRTGDEQYF. CDR3 bases: TGTGCCAGCAGCTTTCGTACAGGGGACGAGCAGTACTTC.

This clone was seen a few times. The chain couples TRBV14 to TRBJ1-3; no clear D gene. Germline-derived CDR1 and CDR2 are SGHDN and FVKESK. V was clipped by 5 bases and J by 2 bases, with 10 bases between them. The CDR3 extends over 14 amino acids. The CDR3 DNA sequence: TGTGCCAGCAGCTCACCCGGGGCTGGAAACACCATATATTTT. This translates into CASSSPGAGNTIYF.

The chain carries TRBV13 and TRBJ2-7, with D unresolved. V was cut by 1 base and J by 0 bases, with 7 bases left in between. This CDR3 is 14 amino acids long. Germline V lookup: CDR1 PRHDT, CDR2 FYEKMQ (reference sequence). This CDR3 is CASSLVQVSYEQYF. The CDR3 nucleotides are TGTGCCAGCAGCTTAGTGCAGGTCTCCTACGAGCAGTACTTC.

The chain recombines TRBV11-1 with TRBJ1-4; TRBD1 agrees at 7 bases. CDR1 is SGHAT and CDR2 is FQDESV in the germline V gene (reference sequence). There are 15 residues in the CDR3. The V gene end was trimmed by 3 bases and the J gene end by 8 bases; junction bases not matched to a gene: 9. The CDR3: CASSFKGTVGEKLFF. CDR3 sequence (DNA): TGTGCCAGCAGCTTTAAAGGGACAGTTGGAGAAAAACTGTTTTTT.

In this sample, this clone turned up a few times. The chain couples TRBV11-2 to TRBJ2-1; TRBD2 aligns across 7 bases. There are 16 residues in the CDR3. V trimming: 1 base; J trimming: 3 bases; junction bases outside the gene matches: 6. Germline loops: CDR1 SGHAT, CDR2 FQNNGV. The CDR3, as DNA: TGTGCCAGCAGCTTAGCCCCGGGACTATTCTACAATGAGCAGTTCTTC. It is translated as CASSLAPGLFYNEQFF.

There are a few counts of this clone. This rearrangement joins TRBV30 to TRBJ2-1, with D maybe TRBD2 (7 bases). The CDR3 covers 22 residues. V lost 1 base and J 0 bases, leaving 31 bases between the germline ends. Germline assignment: CDR1 GTSNPN and CDR2 SVGIG (reference sequence). The CDR3 region has the DNA TGTGCCTGGAGTGGGGGGCCTATACTAGAGCGGGACAAGGGATTCTCCTACAATGAGCAGTTCTTC. Residues: CAWSGGPILERDKGFSYNEQFF.

V and J are TRBV4-2 and TRBJ2-7; D possibly corresponds to TRBD2 (5 bases). The V and J ends lost 2 bases and 7 bases respectively, with 15 bases between them. The CDR3 length is 14 residues. Germline V gene sequence: CDR1 LGHNA, CDR2 YNFKEQ. The CDR3 nucleotides read TGTGCCAGCAGCCAATCAGGAGTCTCGGGAGAGCAGTACTTC. It specifies CASSQSGVSGEQYF.

This clone was observed a handful of times. The J gene is TRBJ2-3, the V gene TRBV5-4; 9 bases map to TRBD2. With 2 bases clipped from V and 4 bases from J, the junction kept 5 bases outside the gene matches. The CDR3 spans 15 residues. Germline V CDR1 and CDR2: SGHNT, YYREEE (reference sequence). CDR3 sequence: CASSFPGLAADTQYF. CDR3 bases: TGTGCCAGCAGCTTTCCGGGACTAGCAGCAGATACGCAGTATTTT.

The table lists this clone with a few counts. J is TRBJ1-2 and V is TRBV28; possible D gene TRBD1, 6 bases. The CDR3 covers 14 residues. Germline values: CDR1 MDHEN, CDR2 SYDVKM. The V end lost 6 bases, the J end lost 5 bases, and 16 bases lay between the germline ends. DNA of the CDR3: TGTGCCAGCAGACCTCAGGGGAAAAGATATGGCTACACCTTC. Translating it yields CASRPQGKRYGYTF.

This clone was observed a few times. The chain uses TRBV2 and TRBJ2-1; D could derive from TRBD1 or TRBD2 (5 bases each). Germline values: CDR1 SNHLY, CDR2 FYNNEI. Trimming left V 6 bases short and J 6 bases short, with 18 bases between. The CDR3 contains 15 residues. The CDR3 DNA reads TGTGCCAGCAGGGCCGGGACCCCAGAATCCAATGAGCAGTTCTTC. Its protein product is CASRAGTPESNEQFF.

This clone was seen a handful of times. V is TRBV28 and J is TRBJ2-6; TRBD1 is a possible D gene (6 bases). Trimming took off 5 bases at V and 4 bases at J, with 12 bases between the two ends. This CDR3 spans 15 amino acids. Germline values: CDR1 MDHEN, CDR2 SYDVKM. CDR3 coding DNA: TGTGCCAGCAGTCCCAGGGGCGCCGGGGCCAACGTCCTGACTTTC. Protein: CASSPRGAGANVLTF. Full variable domain (rest looked up from reference TRBV28 and TRBJ2-6): DVKVTQSSRYLVKRTGEKVFLECVQDMDHENMFWYRQDPGLGLRLIYFSYDVKMKEKGDIPEGYSVSREKKERFSLILESASTNQTSMYLCASSPRGAGANVLTFGAGSRLTVL.

This clone was detected a few times. The DNA of the CDR3 is TGTGCCAGCAGCTCCGTGGGTAGGGGGCCCGGCGGCTACACCTTC. Its translation: CASSSVGRGPGGYTF. The J gene is TRBJ1-2, the V gene TRBV7-2; 7 bases match TRBD1. This CDR3 has 15 residues. CDR1 and CDR2 from the germline V gene are SGHTA and FQGNSA. Trimming took 4 bases from V and 8 from J; bases not matched to a gene: 13.

Only a few counts were recorded for this clone. This sequence joins TRBV14 and TRBJ2-2; 8 bases are a match to TRBD2. Germline CDR1 SGHDN, CDR2 FVKESK. J was trimmed by 6 bases and V by 1 base; bases with no gene match: 4. The CDR3 loop spans 15 amino acids. CDR3 sequence (DNA): TGTGCCAGCAGCCAAGCTAGCGGGTTCCCCGGGGAGCTGTTTTTT. Its protein is CASSQASGFPGELFF.

The genes are TRBV18 and TRBJ1-1; D not certain. The CDR3 sequence is 16 residues long. CDR1 is KGHSH and CDR2 is LQKENI in the germline V gene. Trimming stripped 4 bases from V and 2 bases from J, with 17 bases between. This CDR3 reads CASSLPGPIQNTEAFF. The DNA for the CDR3 is TGTGCCAGCTCACTCCCCGGTCCTATCCAAAACACTGAAGCTTTCTTT.

Concerning this clone: Other DNA sequences in the same sample also yield this CDR3. DNA for the CDR3: TGTGCCAGCAGCTTACTAGCGGGAGGCACAGATACGCAGTATTTT. Translating gives CASSLLAGGTDTQYF. The rearrangement uses TRBV7-2 and TRBJ2-3, with 10 bases lining up with TRBD2. This CDR3 spans 15 amino acids. Trimming took 2 bases from V and 1 from J; bases not matched to a gene: 0. CDR1 and CDR2 from the germline V gene are SGHTA and FQGNSA.

The chain combines TRBV7-3 with TRBJ1-1; 7 bases align to TRBD1. V dropped 5 bases and J dropped 3; count of bases not matched to a gene: 9. The CDR3 has 15 amino acids. Germline V lookup: CDR1 SGHTA, CDR2 FQGTGA. CDR3 residues: CASSPKQGPYTEAFF. CDR3 in DNA: TGTGCCAGCAGCCCTAAACAGGGGCCGTACACTGAAGCTTTCTTT.

DNA for the CDR3: TGCGCCAGCCGCCCGCAGACAGGGGGGAATGAAAAACTGTTTTTT. Translation gives CASRPQTGGNEKLFF. The chain recombines TRBV5-1 with TRBJ1-4; 9 nucleotides line up with TRBD1. CDR1 is SGHRS, CDR2 YFSETQ, per germline. The CDR3 runs 15 residues. J gave up 5 bases and V 7 bases, and 9 bases lay outside the gene matches.

The rearrangement links TRBV29-1 to TRBJ2-7, with no clear D. The CDR3 length is 12 residues. Trimming left V 5 bases short and J 3 bases short, with 11 bases between. The V gene's germline CDR1 is SQVTM and CDR2 ANQGSEA. CDR3 sequence (DNA): TGCAGCGTTACCCTGGGCTACTACGAGCAGTACTTC. It is translated as CSVTLGYYEQYF.

Only a few counts were recorded for this clone. The chain is built from TRBV12-5 and TRBJ2-4; D perhaps matches TRBD1 (5 bases). V was cut by 8 bases and J by 0 bases, with 8 bases left in between. Germline V gene lookup returns CDR1 LGHNT and CDR2 FRNRAP. The CDR3 is 13 residues long. CDR3 loop: CASQGIAKNIQYF. The CDR3 coding sequence is TGTGCTAGTCAGGGAATAGCCAAAAACATTCAGTACTTC.

The gene calls are TRBV28 and TRBJ2-2; 11 positions agree with TRBD1. V was clipped by 8 bases and J by 3 bases; unmatched bases: 8. The CDR3 is made up of 16 amino acids. The germline V gene encodes CDR1 MDHEN and CDR2 SYDVKM. CDR3 DNA: TGTGCCAGCGGCTTAATGGGACAGGGGGACACCGGGGAGCTGTTTTTT. Its translation is CASGLMGQGDTGELFF.

The rearrangement links TRBV14 to TRBJ2-7; 8 positions match TRBD1. The trim removed 5 bases at V and 4 bases at J, leaving 7 bases unmatched. The CDR3 covers 14 residues. Per germline, CDR1 SGHDN and CDR2 FVKESK. CDR3 region: CASSGDRGNYEQYF. For the CDR3, the DNA is TGTGCCAGCAGCGGAGACAGGGGAAATTACGAGCAGTACTTC.